Below are 28 T cell receptor beta chains sequenced from a single sample in a study of shared clonotypes between healthy human individuals (TCRdb year 2020). Library generation was performed with the immunoSEQ multiplex PCR assay. TCRdb provides this immuneACCESS table in a form limited to in-frame rearrangements. Some clones are lacking; in checked studies, under half of them reflect an unresolved V gene, and why the rest are absent is not known. This sample lists around 95,000 clones; 67% were detected once. The top ten clonotypes cover over 35% of the sample. Sequences were obtained from memory CD8+ T cells sorted from blood. The cell subset or site label, read with the paper, signifies: CD45RO+ cells pooled with CCR7-negative TemRA cells. All receptors come from a man aged 25 to 40 in good health.

CDR3 nucleotides: TGTGCCACCAGCTGGGACAGGGGACTCGGAGATCAGCCCCAGCATTTT. Encoded protein: CATSWDRGLGDQPQHF. The gene calls are TRBV15 and TRBJ1-5; TRBD1 agrees at 10 bases. Germline lookup yields CDR1 LNHNV and CDR2 YYDKDF (reference sequence). The ends lost 5 bases at V and 5 bases at J; junction bases unmatched: 9. The CDR3 has 16 residues. The variable domain in full, completed from reference TRBV15 and TRBJ1-5, reads DAMVIQNPRYQVTQFGKPVTLSCSQTLNHNVMYWYQQKSSQAPKLLFHYYDKDFNNEADTPDNFQSRRPNTSFCFLDIRSPGLGDTAMYLCATSWDRGLGDQPQHFGDGTRLSIL.

About this clone: This same CDR3 is encoded by further DNA sequences in the sample. J is TRBJ2-7 and V is TRBV28; unclear D gene. The germline V gene encodes CDR1 MDHEN and CDR2 SYDVKM. This CDR3 region has 12 residues. With 3 bases removed from V and 3 bases from J, the gap between germline ends came to 6 bases. The CDR3 region is CASSFNSYEQYF. CDR3 in DNA: TGTGCCAGCAGTTTCAATAGCTACGAGCAGTACTTC.

Only one count was recorded for this clone. This chain uses TRBV27 with TRBJ2-1; D is perhaps TRBD2 (5 bases). The CDR3 sequence is 15 residues long. Germline CDR1 MNHEY, CDR2 SMNVEV (reference sequence). Trimming removed 3 bases at V and 7 bases at J, with 16 bases between. In DNA form, the CDR3 reads TGTGCCAGCAGTTTCGGTAGCGTTAAGATAAATGAGCAGTTCTTC. It codes for CASSFGSVKINEQFF.

As for this clone: The same CDR3 also results from other DNA sequences found in this sample. The chain joins TRBV6-5 to TRBJ2-2; D ambiguous. CDR3 size: 12 residues. V was clipped by 5 bases and J by 4 bases, with 5 bases between them. Germline lookup yields CDR1 MNHEY and CDR2 SVGAGI. CDR3: CASSPLTGELFF. The CDR3 coding sequence is TGTGCCAGCAGTCCTCTCACCGGGGAGCTGTTTTTT.

J is TRBJ2-2 and V is TRBV18; D uncertain. Trimming took off 1 base at V and 10 bases at J, with 13 bases between the two ends. This CDR3 spans 14 amino acids. CDR1 and CDR2 (germline): KGHSH, LQKENI. The CDR3 loop reads CASSPHTGLMELFF. DNA of the CDR3: TGTGCCAGCTCACCACACACGGGCTTAATGGAGCTGTTTTTT.

J is TRBJ2-5 and V is TRBV11-2, with a possible D match to TRBD1 (5 bases). V was trimmed by 4 bases and J by 0 bases, leaving 9 bases between them. The CDR3 length is 14 residues. CDR1 is SGHAT and CDR2 is FQNNGV in the germline V gene. This CDR3 reads CASSYTGNQETQYF. Here the CDR3 DNA reads TGTGCCAGCAGCTACACAGGAAACCAAGAGACCCAGTACTTC.

The genes are TRBV15 and TRBJ2-5, with D possibly TRBD1 on 5 matching bases. V lost 5 bases, J lost 5 bases, and 9 bases lay in between. The germline gives CDR1 LNHNV, CDR2 YYDKDF (reference sequence). The CDR3 has 12 residues. The DNA of the CDR3 is TGTGCCACCAGCCCAGGGTTTGAGACCCAGTACTTC. As protein: CATSPGFETQYF.

For the CDR3, the DNA is TGTGGGCCCGACGGGCCCCTCTACGAGCAGTACTTC. It codes for CGPDGPLYEQYF. This chain connects TRBV6-5 to TRBJ2-7; D is unclear. CDR3 length: 12 residues. Germline CDR1 and CDR2: MNHEY and SVGAGI.

This chain connects TRBV14 to TRBJ2-7, with 12 bases aligning to TRBD2. V gave up 1 base and J gave up 4 bases; unmatched junction bases: 2. Germline values: CDR1 SGHDN, CDR2 FVKESK. This CDR3 is 15 amino acids long. CDR3 region: CASSQGLAGVYEQYF. CDR3 nucleotides: TGTGCCAGCAGCCAAGGACTAGCGGGAGTGTACGAGCAGTACTTC.

The J gene is TRBJ1-1, the V gene TRBV29-1; D remains unclear. V lost 2 bases to trimming and J lost 0 bases, with 7 bases between them. Germline CDR1 SQVTM, CDR2 ANQGSEA. The CDR3 covers 13 residues. CDR3 loop: CSVEPQMNTEAFF. As DNA, the CDR3 is TGCAGCGTTGAACCACAGATGAACACTGAAGCTTTCTTT.

This clone was seen once. The rearrangement joins TRBV6-1 to TRBJ1-1, with D possibly TRBD1 on 5 matching bases. This CDR3 is 14 amino acids long. Germline CDR1 reads MNHNS; CDR2 reads SASEGT. V lost 2 bases and J 8 bases, leaving 15 bases between the germline ends. CDR3 residues: CASSEPGTAMEAFF. The CDR3 DNA reads TGTGCCAGCAGTGAACCCGGGACGGCGATGGAAGCTTTCTTT.

V and J are TRBV7-8 and TRBJ1-1, with a possible D match to TRBD1 (6 bases). CDR3 length equals 17 residues. Trimming removed 5 bases from V and 5 bases from J, with 24 bases in between. Looked up from germline, CDR1 is SGHVS and CDR2 is FQNEAQ. The CDR3 DNA follows: TGTGCCAGCAGCCTAAGGCAGGGCCAAGGGGGTCGGACTGAAGCTTTCTTT. Translating it yields CASSLRQGQGGRTEAFF. Full variable domain (remainder filled in from reference TRBV7-8 and TRBJ1-1): GAGVSQSPRYKVAKRGQDVALRCDPISGHVSLFWYQQALGQGPEFLTYFQNEAQLDKSGLPSDRFFAERPEGSVSTLKIQRTQQEDSAVYLCASSLRQGQGGRTEAFFGQGTRLTVV.

The gene calls are TRBV7-2 and TRBJ1-1, with D possibly matching TRBD1 (6 bases). Trimming shortened V by 5 bases and J by 13 bases, and 17 bases separated the two germline ends. Germline CDR1 is SGHTA and CDR2 is FQGNSA. CDR3 length: 12 amino acids. CDR3 coding DNA: TGTGCCAGCAGCGGCTCCCGGGACACCATTTTCTTT. Its protein is CASSGSRDTIFF.

About this clone: Different DNA sequences within this sample yield the same CDR3. The chain has TRBV7-8 and TRBJ2-1; either TRBD1 or TRBD2 may fit D (5 bases each). V shed 3 bases and J shed 0 bases, with 9 bases lying between them. CDR3 size: 15 residues. Germline V gives CDR1 SGHVS, CDR2 FQNEAQ. CDR3 coding DNA: TGTGCCAGCAGCTTGGGACCGAGCTCCTACAATGAGCAGTTCTTC. Residues: CASSLGPSSYNEQFF.

This clone was seen repeatedly, ten times or more. This chain connects TRBV27 to TRBJ2-2, with D perhaps matching TRBD2 (6 bases). CDR3 length equals 13 residues. The germline CDR1 and CDR2 sequences are MNHEY and SMNVEV (reference sequence). Trimming removed 6 bases at V and 3 bases at J, with 8 bases between. This CDR3 reads CASSGGYTGELFF. The CDR3 DNA reads TGTGCCAGCAGCGGGGGATACACCGGGGAGCTGTTTTTT.

This chain connects TRBV7-9 to TRBJ2-5; 8 bases agree with TRBD1. J was trimmed by 5 bases and V by 6 bases; bases with no gene match: 8. Germline V CDR1 and CDR2: SEHNR, FQNEAQ (reference sequence). The CDR3 covers 14 residues. The CDR3 sequence is CASRNRGMTETQYF. DNA of the CDR3: TGTGCCAGCAGGAACAGGGGGATGACGGAGACCCAGTACTTC.

This rearrangement joins TRBV7-6 to TRBJ2-6, with 8 bases lining up with TRBD1. The V gene's germline CDR1 is SGHVS and CDR2 FNYEAQ. The trim removed 2 bases at V and 3 bases at J, leaving 9 bases unmatched. This CDR3 has 18 amino acids. In DNA, the CDR3 is TGTGCCAGCAGCTTACCCCATGGACAGGGTGGTGGGGCCAACGTCCTGACTTTC. This translates into CASSLPHGQGGGANVLTF.

The table lists this clone with a count of one. This likely traces to a read error, being one base from a far larger clone. This chain joins TRBV6-5 and TRBJ2-1; no clear D gene. This CDR3 is 15 amino acids long. Germline CDR1 reads MNHEY; CDR2 reads SVGAGI. The CDR3 DNA reads as TGTGCCAGCATTGCCATAGACCGAGGATACAATGAGCAGCTCTTC. It yields the protein CASIAIDRGYNEQLF.

The rearrangement links TRBV29-1 to TRBJ2-1; 11 bases match TRBD1. CDR1 and CDR2 (germline): SQVTM, ANQGSEA. The trim removed 3 bases at V and 3 bases at J, leaving 4 bases unmatched. CDR3 size: 15 residues. The CDR3 region has the DNA TGCAGCGTTGAGCCGGGACAGGGGGTCTACAATGAGCAGTTCTTC. Translation gives CSVEPGQGVYNEQFF.

This chain joins TRBV6-1 and TRBJ1-1; D not resolved. V was trimmed by 6 bases and J by 0 bases, leaving 11 bases between them. The germline V gene has CDR1 MNHNS and CDR2 SASEGT. The length of the CDR3 is 14 residues. CDR3 loop: CASRLFPVNTEAFF. The CDR3 nucleotides are TGTGCCAGCAGATTATTTCCTGTGAACACTGAAGCTTTCTTT.

This clone was observed at least ten times. The chain joins TRBV13 to TRBJ1-4; 10 positions agree with TRBD1. V dropped 6 bases and J dropped 8; count of bases not matched to a gene: 6. The CDR3 contains 14 residues. Germline CDR1 is PRHDT and CDR2 is FYEKMQ (reference sequence). CDR3 loop: CASRYGTGDEKLFF. The DNA of the CDR3 is TGTGCCAGCAGATATGGGACAGGGGACGAAAAACTGTTTTTT.

This clone was seen a few times. This sequence joins TRBV5-4 and TRBJ2-7, with 8 bases matching TRBD2. The CDR3 has 15 amino acids. V lost 1 base, J lost 6 bases, and 9 bases stayed unmatched. Germline V CDR1 and CDR2: SGHNT, YYREEE (reference sequence). The CDR3 region is CASSLPPGLGSEQYF. DNA for the CDR3: TGTGCCAGCAGCTTGCCTCCGGGACTAGGATCCGAGCAGTACTTC.

This rearrangement joins TRBV15 to TRBJ2-7; D is unresolved. The V and J ends lost 1 base and 7 bases respectively, with 17 bases between them. Germline CDR1 reads LNHNV; CDR2 reads YYDKDF (reference sequence). This CDR3 has 15 residues. This chain's CDR3 is CATSRAPDGGWEQYF. Here the CDR3 DNA reads TGTGCCACCAGCAGAGCCCCGGACGGCGGTTGGGAGCAGTACTTC.

This clone has more than one count but fewer than ten. The chain joins TRBV13 to TRBJ2-1; TRBD2 matches 9 bases. Losses at the gene ends were 5 bases for V and 7 bases for J; bases not matched to a gene: 15. The germline V gene has CDR1 PRHDT and CDR2 FYEKMQ (reference sequence). The CDR3 consists of 17 residues. The DNA for the CDR3 is TGTGCCAGCAGCCCCCGCGGTTTAGCGGGAGATGTTAATGAGCAGTTCTTC. Its protein product is CASSPRGLAGDVNEQFF.

This sequence joins TRBV14 and TRBJ1-2, with TRBD1 as a possible D gene (5 bases). The CDR3 runs 13 residues. The V end lost 3 bases, the J end lost 4 bases, and 9 bases lay between the germline ends. Per the germline V gene, CDR1 is SGHDN and CDR2 is FVKESK. CDR3 residues: CASSHGGIYGYTF. The CDR3 nucleotides read TGTGCCAGCAGCCACGGGGGGATCTATGGCTACACCTTC.

The V call is TRBV5-5, the J call TRBJ2-6; D gene unclear. Trimming took 2 bases from V and 0 from J, leaving 9 bases between them. The V gene's germline CDR1 is SGHKS and CDR2 YYEKEE (reference sequence). The CDR3 sequence is 16 residues long. The CDR3 DNA follows: TGTGCCAGCAGCTTTAACCCCAACTCTGGGGCCAACGTCCTGACTTTC. Its translation is CASSFNPNSGANVLTF.

The chain couples TRBV6-6 to TRBJ2-7; 9 bases agree with TRBD1. The CDR3 consists of 15 residues. Germline assignment: CDR1 MNHNY and CDR2 SVGAGI (reference sequence). Trimming took 4 bases from V and 0 from J; bases not matched to a gene: 4. The CDR3 DNA sequence: TGTGCCAGCAGTTTAGGGACAGGGAGCTCCTACGAGCAGTACTTC. This encodes CASSLGTGSSYEQYF.

The rearrangement uses TRBV28 and TRBJ2-7; either TRBD1 or TRBD2 may fit D (5 bases each). The CDR3 sequence is 16 residues long. Germline CDR1 reads MDHEN; CDR2 reads SYDVKM. V lost 5 bases to trimming and J lost 2 bases, with 19 bases between them. Here the CDR3 reads CASSILTGTGPYEQYF. The CDR3 bases are TGTGCCAGCAGTATCCTTACGGGAACGGGGCCCTACGAGCAGTACTTC.